This T cell receptor (beta chain) comes out of a study of OX40 agonist ivuxolimab in advanced cancers. Regarding the study as a whole: Among T cells, CD8+ cells averaged more expanded clones than CD4+ cells.

Regarding this clone: Its antigen remains unknown.

The CDR3 is 19 residues long. The germline V gene encodes CDR1 LNHDA and CDR2 SQIVND (reference sequence). Trimming took off 3 bases at V and 1 base at J, with 23 bases between the two ends. The assay was immunoSEQ multiplex PCR, and TCRdb's table has in-frame clones only and misses some. The sample lists around 100,000 clones, around 89% occurring once. The chain recombines TRBV19 with TRBJ2-3; D is unresolved. Material: CD4+ or CD8+ T cells sorted from blood, obtained in a trial of the OX40 agonist ivuxolimab. This TCR was recovered from an adult with an advanced solid tumor such as melanoma, head and neck, liver or kidney cancer. The CDR3 DNA sequence: TGTGCCAGTAGTATTTGGCTTATCGGGCCACGAAAAGGCACAGATACGCAGTATTTT. Its translation: CASSIWLIGPRKGTDTQYF.